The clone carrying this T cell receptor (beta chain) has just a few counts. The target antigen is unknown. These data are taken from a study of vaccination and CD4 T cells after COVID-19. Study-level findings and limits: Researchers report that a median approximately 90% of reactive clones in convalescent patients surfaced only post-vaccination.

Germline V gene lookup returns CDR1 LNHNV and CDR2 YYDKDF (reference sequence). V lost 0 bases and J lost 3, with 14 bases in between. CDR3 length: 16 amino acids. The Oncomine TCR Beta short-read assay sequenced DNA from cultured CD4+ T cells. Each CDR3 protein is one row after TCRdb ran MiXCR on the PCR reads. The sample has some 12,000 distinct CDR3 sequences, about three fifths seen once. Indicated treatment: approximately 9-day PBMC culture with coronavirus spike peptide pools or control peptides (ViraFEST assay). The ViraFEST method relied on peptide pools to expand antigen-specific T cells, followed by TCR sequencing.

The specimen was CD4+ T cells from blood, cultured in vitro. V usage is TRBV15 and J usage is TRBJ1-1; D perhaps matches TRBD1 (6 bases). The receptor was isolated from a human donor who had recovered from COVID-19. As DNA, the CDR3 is TGTGCCACCAGCAGAGATCGAAGGGGGAGGGACACTGAAGCTTTCTTT. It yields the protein CATSRDRRGRDTEAFF. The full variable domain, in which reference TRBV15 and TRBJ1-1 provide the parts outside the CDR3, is DAMVIQNPRYQVTQFGKPVTLSCSQTLNHNVMYWYQQKSSQAPKLLFHYYDKDFNNEADTPDNFQSRRPNTSFCFLDIRSPGLGDTAMYLCATSRDRRGRDTEAFFGQGTRLTVV.